Below are 25 T cell receptor beta chains sequenced from a single sample in a study of blood T cells in healthy people across ages. A J-beta primer mix and a sample-barcoded 5' primer were used in a second PCR of roughly 6 to 12 cycles. TCRdb used MiXCR to reprocess the 5' RACE reads, holding one entry per CDR3 protein. The sample holds hundreds of thousands of distinct CDR3 sequences, around 21% seen once. The sequencing sample was made of blood. The source is a man between 65 and 80 years old in good health.

This clonotype came up a few times. This sequence joins TRBV12-3 or TRBV12-4 and TRBJ2-1; D not certain. The J call may not be correct, given that the DNA end is closer to TRBJ2-7. CDR3 length: 13 amino acids. CDR3 amino acids: CASSLAVIYEQYF. DNA of the CDR3: TGTGCCAGCAGTTTAGCTGTGATCTACGAGCAGTACTTC.

The chain combines TRBV4-3 with TRBJ2-1; 7 bases fit TRBD2. The germline V gene encodes CDR1 LGHNA and CDR2 YSLEER. The V gene end was trimmed by 2 bases and the J gene end by 7 bases; junction bases not matched to a gene: 11. There are 16 residues in the CDR3. The CDR3 here is CASSQIGLGVRNEQFF. CDR3 DNA sequence: TGCGCCAGCAGCCAAATAGGACTAGGGGTTAGAAATGAGCAGTTCTTC.

The chain uses TRBV5-5 and TRBJ2-3; possible D gene TRBD2, 6 bases. Trimming removed 4 bases at V and 3 bases at J, with 15 bases between. CDR1 is SGHKS and CDR2 is YYEKEE in the germline V gene (reference sequence). The CDR3 sequence is 15 residues long. DNA for the CDR3: TGTGCCAGCAGCATTTCCGGAGGGAGGACAGATACGCAGTATTTT. Translation gives CASSISGGRTDTQYF. Full variable domain (rest looked up from reference TRBV5-5 and TRBJ2-3): DAGVTQSPTHLIKTRGQQVTLRCSPISGHKSVSWYQQVLGQGPQFIFQYYEKEERGRGNFPDRFSARQFPNYSSELNVNALLLGDSALYLCASSISGGRTDTQYFGPGTRLTVL.

This chain uses TRBV21-1 with TRBJ2-1; the D call in the table, TRBD2, was not verified against the DNA. TRBV21-1 is reported as a pseudogene. This CDR3 is 14 amino acids long. The CDR3 reads CASSPRPTLNEQFF. The CDR3 coding sequence is TGTGCCAGCAGCCCACGGCCCACCCTGAATGAGCAGTTCTTC.

Only a few counts were recorded for this clonotype. The chain is built from TRBV20-1 and TRBJ2-5; D not resolved. CDR1 is DFQATT, CDR2 SNEGSKA, per germline (reference sequence). V lost 3 bases and J lost 5, with 16 bases in between. The CDR3 loop spans 14 amino acids. The CDR3 sequence: CSARLGLGYETQYF. The CDR3 nucleotides are TGCAGTGCTAGGTTAGGGCTAGGGTATGAGACCCAGTACTTC.

The chain carries TRBV3-1 and TRBJ2-2, with no clear D. With 1 base removed from V and 5 bases from J, the gap between germline ends came to 5 bases. This CDR3 has 13 amino acids. CDR1 and CDR2 from the germline V gene are LGHDT and YNNKEL (reference sequence). CDR3 protein: CASSQVRTGELFF. The CDR3, as DNA: TGTGCCAGCAGCCAAGTGAGGACCGGGGAGCTGTTTTTT.

This chain links TRBV5-5 with TRBJ2-7, with 9 positions matching TRBD1. V shed 4 bases, J shed 3 bases, and the junction held 17 bases outside the gene matches. Germline-derived CDR1 and CDR2 are SGHKS and YYEKEE (reference sequence). The CDR3 sequence is 18 residues long. The CDR3 nucleotides read TGTGCCAGCAGCATATTAGATGATGCCGGGACAGGGTACTACGAGCAGTACTTC. Protein product: CASSILDDAGTGYYEQYF.

This clonotype was seen at least ten times. The rearrangement uses TRBV7-2 and TRBJ2-7, with TRBD2 matching 10 bases. The CDR3 runs to 14 residues. J gave up 4 bases and V 4 bases, and 4 bases lay outside the gene matches. The germline V gene has CDR1 SGHTA and CDR2 FQGNSA. In nucleotides, the CDR3 is TGTGCCAGCAGCTCTGGGACTAGCGTGTACGAGCAGTACTTC. As protein: CASSSGTSVYEQYF.

This chain connects TRBV20-1 to TRBJ1-2; D is possibly TRBD1 (5 bases). V gave up 1 base and J gave up 8 bases, with 17 bases separating them. Germline assignment: CDR1 DFQATT and CDR2 SNEGSKA (reference sequence). This CDR3 has 14 residues. The chain's CDR3 is CSARVGGAQRGYTF. The CDR3 nucleotides read TGCAGTGCTAGAGTCGGCGGGGCCCAGCGGGGCTACACCTTC.

This clonotype was picked up many times. The chain recombines TRBV9 with TRBJ1-6; unclear D gene. V was trimmed by 4 bases and J by 1 base, leaving 6 bases between them. This CDR3 region has 14 residues. Germline values: CDR1 SGDLS, CDR2 YYNGEE. As DNA, the CDR3 is TGTGCCAGCAGCCCCCAATCCTATAATTCACCCCTCCACTTT. Its translation: CASSPQSYNSPLHF. Using reference TRBV9 and TRBJ1-6 for the parts outside the CDR3, the full variable domain is DSGVTQTPKHLITATGQRVTLRCSPRSGDLSVYWYQQSLDQGLQFLIQYYNGEERAKGNILERFSAQQFPDLHSELNLSSLELGDSALYFCASSPQSYNSPLHFGNGTRLTVT.

This clonotype has a handful of counts. The gene calls are TRBV29-1 and TRBJ2-5, with D unclear. Per the germline V gene, CDR1 is SQVTM and CDR2 is ANQGSEA. The CDR3 covers 10 residues. Trimming left V 8 bases short and J 7 bases short, with 11 bases between. The CDR3 sequence: CSSLVGTQYF. DNA of the CDR3: TGCAGCAGCCTTGTAGGGACCCAGTACTTC.

About this clonotype itself: This may come from a read error, since a much larger clone is one base off. The rearrangement links TRBV7-3 to TRBJ2-1; 9 nucleotides agree with TRBD2. There are 17 residues in the CDR3. The germline gives CDR1 SGHTA, CDR2 FQGTGA. DNA for the CDR3: TGTGCCAGCAGCTTTAGTCCAGGCCTAGCGGGAAACAATGAGCGGTTCTTC. Protein sequence: CASSFSPGLAGNNERFF.

This chain links TRBV2 with TRBJ2-4; D unclear. Per the germline V gene, CDR1 is SNHLY and CDR2 is FYNNEI. V dropped 2 bases and J dropped 1 base, with 9 bases sitting between them. The CDR3 contains 15 residues. CDR3 bases: TGTGCCAGCAGTGAACAAGGCTGGGCCAAAAACATTCAGTACTTC. Translating it yields CASSEQGWAKNIQYF.

The chain has TRBV19 and TRBJ2-7; 10 nucleotides match TRBD1. Per the germline V gene, CDR1 is LNHDA and CDR2 is SQIVND (reference sequence). This CDR3 is built from 16 residues. V dropped 4 bases and J dropped 1; count of bases not matched to a gene: 7. In nucleotides, the CDR3 is TGTGCCAGTAGTAGATCAGACAGGGGGCAATCCTACGAGCAGTACTTC. Translating gives CASSRSDRGQSYEQYF.

This clonotype appeared a few times. The CDR3 DNA sequence: TGTGCCAGCAGCTTACGGGGACAGGGTCTCTATAATTCACCCCTCCACTTT. Its translation is CASSLRGQGLYNSPLHF. This chain links TRBV11-2 with TRBJ1-6; 9 positions match TRBD1. Germline V gives CDR1 SGHAT, CDR2 FQNNGV. The CDR3 is 17 residues long. Losses at the gene ends were 2 bases for V and 3 bases for J; bases not matched to a gene: 5.

This clonotype showed up just a few times. V usage is TRBV29-1 and J usage is TRBJ2-3, with D uncertain. This CDR3 is 12 amino acids long. V lost 3 bases to trimming and J lost 4 bases, with 8 bases between them. The germline V gene has CDR1 SQVTM and CDR2 ANQGSEA. In nucleotides, the CDR3 is TGCAGCGTTGAGTTAGTCCCAGATACGCAGTATTTT. Translated, it gives CSVELVPDTQYF.

This clonotype was detected a few times. The V gene is TRBV29-1, the J gene TRBJ2-1, with D possibly matching TRBD1 (5 bases). V lost 4 bases and J lost 0, with 10 bases in between. CDR3 length: 14 residues. CDR1 SQVTM and CDR2 ANQGSEA come from the germline V gene. The CDR3 sequence is CSVVRDSSYNEQFF. As DNA, the CDR3 is TGCAGCGTTGTTAGAGACAGCTCCTACAATGAGCAGTTCTTC.

This clonotype showed up many times. The rearrangement uses TRBV20-1 and TRBJ1-1; D is undetermined. Trimming shortened V by 5 bases and J by 7 bases, and 14 bases separated the two germline ends. Germline lookup yields CDR1 DFQATT and CDR2 SNEGSKA (reference sequence). This CDR3 has 12 residues. This CDR3 reads CSASPRGFEAFF. The CDR3 nucleotides are TGCAGTGCTTCCCCCCGGGGATTTGAAGCTTTCTTT.

This clonotype was seen only a few times. The rearrangement joins TRBV29-1 to TRBJ2-2, with unresolved D. This CDR3 spans 13 amino acids. Trimming removed 4 bases from V and 1 base from J, with 7 bases in between. The germline V gene has CDR1 SQVTM and CDR2 ANQGSEA. The CDR3 loop is CSVVQVNTGELFF. In nucleotides, the CDR3 is TGCAGCGTTGTCCAGGTGAACACCGGGGAGCTGTTTTTT.

A few counts support this clonotype. V is TRBV10-3 and J is TRBJ1-5; TRBD1 might be the D (6 bases). The CDR3 sequence is 15 residues long. The germline CDR1 and CDR2 sequences are ENHRY and SYGVKD. V lost 0 bases and J lost 3, with 9 bases in between. This chain's CDR3 is CAISESTGPNQPQHF. The CDR3, as DNA: TGTGCCATCAGTGAGTCGACAGGTCCCAATCAGCCCCAGCATTTT.

This clonotype was seen repeatedly, ten times or more. This rearrangement joins TRBV2 to TRBJ2-5, with D unresolved. Trimming stripped 4 bases from V and 4 bases from J, with 1 base between. The CDR3 has 10 residues. Germline V gene data show CDR1 as SNHLY and CDR2 as FYNNEI. This CDR3 reads CASSVETQYF. The CDR3 region has the DNA TGTGCCAGCAGTGTAGAGACCCAGTACTTC. Supplemented by reference TRBV2 and TRBJ2-5, the full variable domain reads EPEVTQTPSHQVTQMGQEVILRCVPISNHLYFYWYRQILGQKVEFLVSFYNNEISEKSEIFDDQFSVERPDGSNFTLKIRSTKLEDSAMYFCASSVETQYFGPGTRLLVL.

This chain connects TRBV27 to TRBJ2-3; 11 bases are shared with TRBD2. This CDR3 comprises 14 residues. The trim removed 2 bases at V and 5 bases at J, leaving 0 bases unmatched. Germline V gene data show CDR1 as MNHEY and CDR2 as SMNVEV (reference sequence). CDR3 bases: TGTGCCAGCAGTTTAGGGACTAGCGGAGATACGCAGTATTTT. Translation gives CASSLGTSGDTQYF.

The rearrangement links TRBV10-3 to TRBJ2-1, with 8 bases fitting TRBD2. The CDR3 is 16 residues long. V shed 3 bases, J shed 0 bases, and the junction held 4 bases outside the gene matches. Germline CDR1 and CDR2: ENHRY and SYGVKD. CDR3 coding DNA: TGTGCCATCAGTGATTCGGGAGGGAGCTCCTACAATGAGCAGTTCTTC. Its translation: CAISDSGGSSYNEQFF.

This clonotype was seen more than once but under ten times. This chain joins TRBV28 and TRBJ2-3, with 14 bases aligning to TRBD2. The CDR3 runs 20 residues. The V and J ends lost 6 bases and 2 bases, in that order; junction bases with no gene match: 16. The V gene's germline CDR1 is MDHEN and CDR2 SYDVKM. The CDR3 DNA reads as TGTGCCAGCAGCTTGTCCCCCCCGGGACTAGCGGGAGAGCTCACAGATACGCAGTATTTT. It specifies CASSLSPPGLAGELTDTQYF.

This sequence joins TRBV12-3 or TRBV12-4 and TRBJ2-7; TRBD2 might be the D (5 bases). The CDR3 covers 16 residues. With 4 bases removed from V and 12 bases from J, the gap between germline ends came to 28 bases. The CDR3 is CASSYGLAPPGVNRYF. CDR3 coding DNA: TGTGCCAGCAGTTATGGGCTAGCTCCCCCCGGGGTAAACAGGTACTTC.